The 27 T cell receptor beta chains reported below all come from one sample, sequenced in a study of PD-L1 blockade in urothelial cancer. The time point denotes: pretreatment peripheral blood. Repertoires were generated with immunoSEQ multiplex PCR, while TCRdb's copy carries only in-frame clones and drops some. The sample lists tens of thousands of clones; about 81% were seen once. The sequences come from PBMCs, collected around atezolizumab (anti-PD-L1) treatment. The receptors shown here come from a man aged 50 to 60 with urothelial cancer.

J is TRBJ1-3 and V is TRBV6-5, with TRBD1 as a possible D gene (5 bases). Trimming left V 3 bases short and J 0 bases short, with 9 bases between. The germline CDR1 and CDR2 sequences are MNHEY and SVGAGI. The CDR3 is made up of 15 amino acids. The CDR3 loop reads CASSYGGSSGNTIYF. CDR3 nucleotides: TGTGCCAGCAGTTATGGGGGGAGCTCTGGAAACACCATATATTTT.

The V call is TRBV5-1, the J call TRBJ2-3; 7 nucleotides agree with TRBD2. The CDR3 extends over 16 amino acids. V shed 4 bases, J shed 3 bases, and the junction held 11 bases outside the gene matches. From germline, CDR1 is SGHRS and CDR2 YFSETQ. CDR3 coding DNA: TGCGCCAGCAGCCTCCGGGGAGGGCAGAGGACAGATACGCAGTATTTT. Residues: CASSLRGGQRTDTQYF.

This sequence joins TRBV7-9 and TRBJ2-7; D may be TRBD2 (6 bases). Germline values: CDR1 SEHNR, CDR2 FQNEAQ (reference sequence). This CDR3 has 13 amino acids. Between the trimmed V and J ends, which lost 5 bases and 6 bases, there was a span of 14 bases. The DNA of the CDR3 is TGTGCCAGCAGCCGCGGGGCAGGGAGCGAGCAGTACTTC. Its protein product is CASSRGAGSEQYF. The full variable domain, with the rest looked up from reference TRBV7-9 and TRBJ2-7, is DTGVSQNPRHKITKRGQNVTFRCDPISEHNRLYWYRQTLGQGPEFLTYFQNEAQLEKSRLLSDRFSAERPKGSFSTLEIQRTEQGDSAMYLCASSRGAGSEQYFGPGTRLTVT.

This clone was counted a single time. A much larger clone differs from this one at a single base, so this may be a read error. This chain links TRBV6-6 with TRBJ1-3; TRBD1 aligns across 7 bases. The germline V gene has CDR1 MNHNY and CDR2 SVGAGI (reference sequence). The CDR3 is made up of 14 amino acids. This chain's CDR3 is CVSSRGSSGNTIYF. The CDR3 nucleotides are TGTGTCAGCAGCAGGGGGAGCTCTGGAAACACCATATATTTT.

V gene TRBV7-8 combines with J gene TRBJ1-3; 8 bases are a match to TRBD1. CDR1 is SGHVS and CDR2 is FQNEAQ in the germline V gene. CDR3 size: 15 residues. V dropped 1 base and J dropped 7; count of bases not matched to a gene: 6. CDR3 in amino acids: CASSLGARGRNTIYF. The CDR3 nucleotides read TGTGCCAGCAGCTTAGGGGCCAGGGGGCGGAACACCATATATTTT.

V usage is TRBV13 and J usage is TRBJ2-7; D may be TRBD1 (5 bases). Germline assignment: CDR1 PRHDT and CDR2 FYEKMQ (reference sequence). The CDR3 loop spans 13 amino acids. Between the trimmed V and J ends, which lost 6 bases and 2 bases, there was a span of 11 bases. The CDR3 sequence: CASRRGLAYEQYF. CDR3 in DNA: TGTGCCAGCAGAAGGGGCCTCGCCTACGAGCAGTACTTC.

CDR3 sequence reads: CASSLDRVGGGYTF. The CDR3 region has the DNA TGTGCCAGCAGCTTGGACAGGGTAGGGGGTGGCTACACCTTC. The V and J genes are TRBV5-4 and TRBJ1-2, with a possible D match to TRBD1 (6 bases). V was shortened by 0 bases and J by 7 bases, with 13 bases between the two germline ends. There are 14 residues in the CDR3. Per the germline V gene, CDR1 is SGHNT and CDR2 is YYREEE (reference sequence).

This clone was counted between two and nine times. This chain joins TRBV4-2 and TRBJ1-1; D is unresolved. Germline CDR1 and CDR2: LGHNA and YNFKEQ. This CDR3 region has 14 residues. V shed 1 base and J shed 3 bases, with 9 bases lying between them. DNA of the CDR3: TGTGCCAGCAGCCAAGCCGGCGGGGACACTGAAGCTTTCTTT. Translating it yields CASSQAGGDTEAFF.

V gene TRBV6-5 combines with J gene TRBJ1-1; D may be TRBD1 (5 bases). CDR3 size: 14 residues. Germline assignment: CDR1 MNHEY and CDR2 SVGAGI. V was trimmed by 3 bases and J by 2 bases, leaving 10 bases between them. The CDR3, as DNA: TGTGCCAGCAGTTATTCGGGGGAAAACACTGAAGCTTTCTTT. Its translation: CASSYSGENTEAFF.

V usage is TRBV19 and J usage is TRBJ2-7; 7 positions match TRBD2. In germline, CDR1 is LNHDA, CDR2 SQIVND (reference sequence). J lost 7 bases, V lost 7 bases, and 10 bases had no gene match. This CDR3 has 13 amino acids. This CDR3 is CASNPGGGGEQYF. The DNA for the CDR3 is TGTGCCAGTAATCCGGGTGGGGGGGGAGAGCAGTACTTC.

This CDR3 is CAIKSGQMNTEAFF. CDR3 nucleotides: TGTGCAATAAAATCGGGACAGATGAACACTGAAGCTTTCTTT. The chain recombines TRBV19 with TRBJ1-1; 7 nucleotides line up with TRBD1. The CDR3 runs to 14 residues. CDR1 and CDR2 from the germline V gene are LNHDA and SQIVND (reference sequence). The whole variable domain, filled in from reference TRBV19 and TRBJ1-1, reads DGGITQSPKYLFRKEGQNVTLSCEQNLNHDAMYWYRQDPGQGLRLIYYSQIVNDFQKGDIAEGYSVSREKKESFPLTVTSAQKNPTAFYLCAIKSGQMNTEAFFGQGTRLTVV.

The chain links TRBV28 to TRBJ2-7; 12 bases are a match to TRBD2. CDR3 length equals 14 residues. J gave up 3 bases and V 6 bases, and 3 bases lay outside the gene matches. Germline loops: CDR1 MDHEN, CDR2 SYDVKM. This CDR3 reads CASSLAGGNYEQYV. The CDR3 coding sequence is TGTGCCAGCAGCCTAGCGGGGGGGAACTACGAGCAGTACGTC.

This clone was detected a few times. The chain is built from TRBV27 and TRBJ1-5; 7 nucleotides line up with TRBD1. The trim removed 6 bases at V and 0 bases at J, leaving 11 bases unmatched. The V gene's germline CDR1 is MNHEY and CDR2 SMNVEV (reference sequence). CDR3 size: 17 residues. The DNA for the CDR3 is TGTGCCAGCAGCCGTAGACAGGGCCAATATAGCAATCAGCCCCAGCATTTT. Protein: CASSRRQGQYSNQPQHF.

CDR3 protein: CASCRQGASNQPQHF. CDR3 in DNA: TGTGCCAGTTGTCGTCAGGGCGCTAGCAATCAGCCCCAGCATTTT. V and J are TRBV19 and TRBJ1-5, with D perhaps TRBD1 (5 bases). Trimming removed 8 bases from V and 0 bases from J, with 14 bases in between. This CDR3 spans 15 amino acids. Germline assignment: CDR1 LNHDA and CDR2 SQIVND (reference sequence).

The CDR3 protein is CASSFVYGRGASGANVLTF. The DNA of the CDR3 is TGTGCCAGCAGTTTTGTTTACGGCAGGGGCGCCTCTGGGGCCAACGTCCTGACTTTC. The chain employs TRBV27 and TRBJ2-6; a possible D gene is TRBD1 (6 bases). In germline, CDR1 is MNHEY, CDR2 SMNVEV (reference sequence). CDR3 length equals 19 residues. V was clipped by 3 bases and J by 0 bases, with 18 bases between them.

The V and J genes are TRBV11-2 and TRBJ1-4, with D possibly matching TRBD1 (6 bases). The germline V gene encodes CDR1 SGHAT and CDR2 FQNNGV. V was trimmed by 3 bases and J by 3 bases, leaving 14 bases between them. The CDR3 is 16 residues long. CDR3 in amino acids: CASSFWGHGANEKLFF. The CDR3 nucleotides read TGTGCCAGCAGCTTTTGGGGGCACGGGGCTAATGAAAAACTGTTTTTT.

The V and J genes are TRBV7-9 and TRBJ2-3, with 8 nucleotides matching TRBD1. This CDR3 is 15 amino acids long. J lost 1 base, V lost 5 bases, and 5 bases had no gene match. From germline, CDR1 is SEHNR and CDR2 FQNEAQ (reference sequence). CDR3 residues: CASSPQGAGTDTQYF. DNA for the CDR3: TGTGCCAGCAGCCCGCAGGGGGCCGGCACAGATACGCAGTATTTT. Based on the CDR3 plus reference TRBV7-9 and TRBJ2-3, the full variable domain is DTGVSQNPRHKITKRGQNVTFRCDPISEHNRLYWYRQTLGQGPEFLTYFQNEAQLEKSRLLSDRFSAERPKGSFSTLEIQRTEQGDSAMYLCASSPQGAGTDTQYFGPGTRLTVL.

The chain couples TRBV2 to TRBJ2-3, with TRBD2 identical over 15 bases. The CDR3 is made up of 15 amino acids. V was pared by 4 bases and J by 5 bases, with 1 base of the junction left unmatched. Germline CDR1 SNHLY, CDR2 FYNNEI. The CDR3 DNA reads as TGTGCCAGCAGTGGGACTAGCGGGGGGGAAGATACGCAGTATTTT. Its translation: CASSGTSGGEDTQYF.

CDR3 sequence reads: CASSMGRAQETQYF. The CDR3 region has the DNA TGTGCCAGCAGTATGGGGAGGGCCCAAGAGACCCAGTACTTC. The chain recombines TRBV2 with TRBJ2-5; 7 bases are a match to TRBD2. CDR3 size: 14 residues. V gave up 5 bases and J gave up 1 base; unmatched junction bases: 4. Germline V gives CDR1 SNHLY, CDR2 FYNNEI.

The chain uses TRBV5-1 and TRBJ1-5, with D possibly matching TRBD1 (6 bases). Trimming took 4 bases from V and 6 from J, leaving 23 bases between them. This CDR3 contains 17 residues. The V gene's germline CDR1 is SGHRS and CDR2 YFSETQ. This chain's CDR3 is CASSLGPGGGGGQPQHF. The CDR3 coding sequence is TGCGCCAGCAGCCTAGGCCCTGGTGGGGGCGGAGGTCAGCCCCAGCATTTT.

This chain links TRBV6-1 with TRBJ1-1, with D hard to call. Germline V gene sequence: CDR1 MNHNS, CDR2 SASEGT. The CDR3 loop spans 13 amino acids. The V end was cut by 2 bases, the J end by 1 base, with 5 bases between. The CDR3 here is CASSETGNTEAFF. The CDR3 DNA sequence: TGTGCCAGCAGTGAAACGGGGAACACTGAAGCTTTCTTT.

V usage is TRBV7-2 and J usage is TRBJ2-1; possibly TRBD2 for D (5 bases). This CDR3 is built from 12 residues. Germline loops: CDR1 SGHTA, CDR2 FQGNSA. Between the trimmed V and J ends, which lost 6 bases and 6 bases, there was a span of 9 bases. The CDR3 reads CASSQRGNEQFF. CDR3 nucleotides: TGTGCCAGCAGTCAACGGGGCAATGAGCAGTTCTTC.

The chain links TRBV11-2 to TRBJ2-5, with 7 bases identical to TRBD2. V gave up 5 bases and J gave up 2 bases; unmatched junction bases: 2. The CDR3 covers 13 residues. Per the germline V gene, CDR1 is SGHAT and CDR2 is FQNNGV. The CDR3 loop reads CASSGGLQETQYF. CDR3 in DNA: TGTGCCAGCAGCGGGGGACTACAAGAGACCCAGTACTTC.

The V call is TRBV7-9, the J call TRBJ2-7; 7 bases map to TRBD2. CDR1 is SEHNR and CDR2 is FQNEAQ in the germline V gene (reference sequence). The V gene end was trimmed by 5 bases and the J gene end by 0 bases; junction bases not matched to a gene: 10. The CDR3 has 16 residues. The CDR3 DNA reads TGTGCCAGCAGCCGACCCGGGGCGGGAGTCTCCTACGAGCAGTACTTC. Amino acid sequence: CASSRPGAGVSYEQYF. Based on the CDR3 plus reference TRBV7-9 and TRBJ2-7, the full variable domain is DTGVSQNPRHKITKRGQNVTFRCDPISEHNRLYWYRQTLGQGPEFLTYFQNEAQLEKSRLLSDRFSAERPKGSFSTLEIQRTEQGDSAMYLCASSRPGAGVSYEQYFGPGTRLTVT.

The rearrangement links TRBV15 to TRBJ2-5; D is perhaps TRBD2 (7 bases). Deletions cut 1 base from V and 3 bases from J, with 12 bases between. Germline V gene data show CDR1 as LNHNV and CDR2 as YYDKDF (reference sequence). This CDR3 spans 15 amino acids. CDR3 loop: CATSRGRGREETQYF. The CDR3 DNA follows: TGTGCCACCAGCAGAGGGCGGGGGCGGGAAGAGACCCAGTACTTC.

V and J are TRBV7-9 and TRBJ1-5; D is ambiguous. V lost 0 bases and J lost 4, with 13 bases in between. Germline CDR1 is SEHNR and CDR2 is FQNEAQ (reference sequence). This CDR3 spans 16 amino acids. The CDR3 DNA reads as TGTGCCAGCAGCTTAGCATCGGCCGGAGAGAATCAGCCCCAGCATTTT. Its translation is CASSLASAGENQPQHF. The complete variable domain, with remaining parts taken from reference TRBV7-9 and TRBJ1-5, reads DTGVSQNPRHKITKRGQNVTFRCDPISEHNRLYWYRQTLGQGPEFLTYFQNEAQLEKSRLLSDRFSAERPKGSFSTLEIQRTEQGDSAMYLCASSLASAGENQPQHFGDGTRLSIL.

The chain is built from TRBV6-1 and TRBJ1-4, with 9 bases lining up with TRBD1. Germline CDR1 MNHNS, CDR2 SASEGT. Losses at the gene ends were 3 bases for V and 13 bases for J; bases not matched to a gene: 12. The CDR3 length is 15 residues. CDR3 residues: CASSDWDRVVRSLFF. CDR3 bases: TGTGCCAGCAGTGATTGGGACAGGGTGGTTCGGTCACTGTTTTTT.